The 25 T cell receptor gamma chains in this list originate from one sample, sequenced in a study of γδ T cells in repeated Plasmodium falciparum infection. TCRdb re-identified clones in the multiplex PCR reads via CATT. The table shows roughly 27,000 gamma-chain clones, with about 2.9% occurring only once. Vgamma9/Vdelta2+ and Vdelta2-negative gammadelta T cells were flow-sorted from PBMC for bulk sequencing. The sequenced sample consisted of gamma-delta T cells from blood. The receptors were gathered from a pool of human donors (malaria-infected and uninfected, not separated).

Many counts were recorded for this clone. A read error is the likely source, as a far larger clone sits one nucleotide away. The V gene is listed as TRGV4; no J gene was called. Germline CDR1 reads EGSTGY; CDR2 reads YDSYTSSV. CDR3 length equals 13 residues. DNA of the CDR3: TGTGCCACCTGGGATGCCAATTATTATAAGAAGCTCTTT. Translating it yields CATWDANYYKKLF.

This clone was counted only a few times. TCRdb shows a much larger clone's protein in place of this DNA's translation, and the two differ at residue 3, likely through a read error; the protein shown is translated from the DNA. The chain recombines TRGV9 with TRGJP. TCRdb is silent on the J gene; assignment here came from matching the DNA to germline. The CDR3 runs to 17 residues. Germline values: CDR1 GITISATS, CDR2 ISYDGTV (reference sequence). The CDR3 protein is CASWALITGLGKKIKVF. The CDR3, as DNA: TGTGCCTCGTGGGCTCTCATAACCGGGTTGGGCAAAAAAATCAAGGTATTT.

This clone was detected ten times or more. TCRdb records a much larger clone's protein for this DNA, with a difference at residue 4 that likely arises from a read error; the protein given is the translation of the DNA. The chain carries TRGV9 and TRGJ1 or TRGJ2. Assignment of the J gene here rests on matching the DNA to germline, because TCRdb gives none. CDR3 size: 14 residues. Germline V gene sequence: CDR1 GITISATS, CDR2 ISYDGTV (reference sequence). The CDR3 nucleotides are TGTGCCTTGCGGGAGGCCGTGAATTATTATAAGAAACTCTTT. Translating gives CALREAVNYYKKLF.

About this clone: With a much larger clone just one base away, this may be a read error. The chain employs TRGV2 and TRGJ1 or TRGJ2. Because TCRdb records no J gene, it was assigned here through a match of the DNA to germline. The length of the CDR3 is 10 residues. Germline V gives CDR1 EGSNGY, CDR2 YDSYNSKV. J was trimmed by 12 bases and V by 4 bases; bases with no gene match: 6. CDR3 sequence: CATWESRKLF. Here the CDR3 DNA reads TGTGCCACCTGGGAAAGTAGGAAACTCTTT.

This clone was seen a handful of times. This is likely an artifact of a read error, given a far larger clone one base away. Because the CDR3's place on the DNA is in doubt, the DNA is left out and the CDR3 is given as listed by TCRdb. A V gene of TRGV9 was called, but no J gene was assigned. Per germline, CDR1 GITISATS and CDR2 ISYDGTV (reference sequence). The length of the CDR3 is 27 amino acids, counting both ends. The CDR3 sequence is CALFQRNSLAVEQHLLSQVSIGRIQHF.

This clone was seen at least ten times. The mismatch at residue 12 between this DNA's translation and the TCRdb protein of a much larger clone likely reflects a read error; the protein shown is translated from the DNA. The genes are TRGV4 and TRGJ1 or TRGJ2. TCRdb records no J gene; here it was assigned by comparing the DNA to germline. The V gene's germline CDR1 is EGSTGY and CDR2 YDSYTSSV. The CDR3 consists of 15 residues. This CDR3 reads CATWDGIPHYYRKLF. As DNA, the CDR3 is TGTGCCACCTGGGATGGTATTCCCCATTATTATAGGAAACTCTTT.

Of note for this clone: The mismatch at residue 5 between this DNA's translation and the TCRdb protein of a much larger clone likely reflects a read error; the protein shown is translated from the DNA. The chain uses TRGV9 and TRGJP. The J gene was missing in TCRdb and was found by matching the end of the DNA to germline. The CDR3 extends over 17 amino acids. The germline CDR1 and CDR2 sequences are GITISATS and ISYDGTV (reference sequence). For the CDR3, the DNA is TGTGCCTTGTGGGTGGTGCGAAAAGAGTTGGGCAAAAAAATCAAGGTATTT. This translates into CALWVVRKELGKKIKVF.

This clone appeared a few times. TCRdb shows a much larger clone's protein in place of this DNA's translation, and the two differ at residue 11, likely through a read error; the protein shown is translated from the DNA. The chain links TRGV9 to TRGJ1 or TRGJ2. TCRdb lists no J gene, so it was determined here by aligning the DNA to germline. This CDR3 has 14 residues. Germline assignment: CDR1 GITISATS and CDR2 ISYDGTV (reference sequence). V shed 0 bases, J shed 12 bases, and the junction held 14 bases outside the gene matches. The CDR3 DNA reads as TGTGCCTTGTGGGAGGTGCGAGAAGAGACTAGGAAACTCTTT. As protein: CALWEVREETRKLF.

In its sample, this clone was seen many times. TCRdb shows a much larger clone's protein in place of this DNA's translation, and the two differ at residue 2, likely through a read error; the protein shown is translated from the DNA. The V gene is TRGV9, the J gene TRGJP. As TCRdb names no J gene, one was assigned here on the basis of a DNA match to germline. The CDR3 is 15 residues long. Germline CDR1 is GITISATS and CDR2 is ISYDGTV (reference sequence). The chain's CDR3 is CTLWTLELGKKIKVF. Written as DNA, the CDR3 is TGTACCTTGTGGACATTAGAGTTGGGCAAAAAAATCAAGGTATTT.

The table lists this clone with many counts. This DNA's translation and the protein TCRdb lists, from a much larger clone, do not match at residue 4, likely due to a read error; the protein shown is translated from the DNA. The CDR3 DNA follows: TGTGCCTTGAGGCTTCGGGAGTTGGGCAAAAAAATCAAGGTATTT. Protein product: CALRLRELGKKIKVF. The rearrangement links TRGV9 to TRGJP. In the absence of a J gene in TCRdb, the DNA was matched to germline to assign it here. CDR3 length equals 15 residues. J gave up 7 bases and V 9 bases, and 9 bases lay outside the gene matches. The germline CDR1 and CDR2 sequences are GITISATS and ISYDGTV (reference sequence).

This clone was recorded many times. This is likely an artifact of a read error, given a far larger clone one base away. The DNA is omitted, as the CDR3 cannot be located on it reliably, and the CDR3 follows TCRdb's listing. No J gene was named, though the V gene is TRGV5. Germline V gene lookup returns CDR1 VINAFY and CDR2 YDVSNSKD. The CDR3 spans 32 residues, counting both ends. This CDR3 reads CATWDRRRIIRNSLAVEQHWLPQVSIGRIQHF.

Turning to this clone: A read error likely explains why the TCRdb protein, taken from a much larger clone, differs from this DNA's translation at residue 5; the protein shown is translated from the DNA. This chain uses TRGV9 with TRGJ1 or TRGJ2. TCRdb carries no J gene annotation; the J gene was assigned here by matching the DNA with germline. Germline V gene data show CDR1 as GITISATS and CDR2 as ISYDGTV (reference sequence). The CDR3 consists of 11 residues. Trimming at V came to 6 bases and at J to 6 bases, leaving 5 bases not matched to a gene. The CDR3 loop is CALWMGYKKLF. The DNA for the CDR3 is TGTGCCTTGTGGATGGGTTATAAGAAACTCTTT.

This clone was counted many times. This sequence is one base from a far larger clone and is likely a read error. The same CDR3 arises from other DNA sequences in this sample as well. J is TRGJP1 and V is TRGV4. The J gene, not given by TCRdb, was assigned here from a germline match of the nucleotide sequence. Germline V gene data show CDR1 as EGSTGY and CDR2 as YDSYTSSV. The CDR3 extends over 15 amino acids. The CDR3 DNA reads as TGTGCCACCTGGGGAATCTATACCACCGGTTGGTTCAAGATATTT. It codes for CATWGIYTTGWFKIF.

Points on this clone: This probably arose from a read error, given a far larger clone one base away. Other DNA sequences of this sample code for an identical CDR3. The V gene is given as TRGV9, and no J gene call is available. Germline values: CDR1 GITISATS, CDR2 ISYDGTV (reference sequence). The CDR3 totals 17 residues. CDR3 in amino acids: CALWEVHSELGKKIKVF. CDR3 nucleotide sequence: TGTGCCTTGTGGGAGGTCCACTCGGAGTTGGGCAAAAAAATCAAGGTGTTT.

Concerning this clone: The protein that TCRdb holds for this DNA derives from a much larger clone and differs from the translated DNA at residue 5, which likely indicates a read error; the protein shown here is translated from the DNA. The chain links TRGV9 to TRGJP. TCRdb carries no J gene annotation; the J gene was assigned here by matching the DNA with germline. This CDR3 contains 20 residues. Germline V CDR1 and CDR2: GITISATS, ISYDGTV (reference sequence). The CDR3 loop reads CALWKVWSLLGELGKKIKVF. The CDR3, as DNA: TGTGCCTTGTGGAAGGTCTGGTCTCTATTAGGAGAGTTGGGCAAAAAAATCAAGGTATTT.

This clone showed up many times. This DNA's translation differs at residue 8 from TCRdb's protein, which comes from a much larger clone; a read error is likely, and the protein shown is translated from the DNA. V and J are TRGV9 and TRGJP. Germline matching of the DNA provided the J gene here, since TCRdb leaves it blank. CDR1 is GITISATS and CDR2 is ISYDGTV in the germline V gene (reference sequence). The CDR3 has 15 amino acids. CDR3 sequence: CALWESEMGKKIKVF. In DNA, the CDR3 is TGTGCCTTGTGGGAGTCAGAGATGGGCAAAAAAATCAAGGTATTT.

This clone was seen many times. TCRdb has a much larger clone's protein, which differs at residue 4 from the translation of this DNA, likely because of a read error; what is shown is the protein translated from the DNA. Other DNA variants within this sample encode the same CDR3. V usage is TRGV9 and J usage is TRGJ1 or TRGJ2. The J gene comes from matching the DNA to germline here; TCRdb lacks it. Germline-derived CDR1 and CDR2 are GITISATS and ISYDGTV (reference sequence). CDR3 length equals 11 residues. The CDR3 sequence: CALRETYKKLF. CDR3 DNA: TGTGCCTTGAGGGAGACCTATAAGAAACTCTTT.

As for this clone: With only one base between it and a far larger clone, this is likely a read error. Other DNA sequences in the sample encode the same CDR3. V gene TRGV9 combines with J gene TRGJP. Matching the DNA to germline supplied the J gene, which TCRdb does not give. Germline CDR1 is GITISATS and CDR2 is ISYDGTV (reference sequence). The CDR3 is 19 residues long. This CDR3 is CALWEGETRQELGKKIKVF. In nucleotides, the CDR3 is TGTGCCTTGTGGGAGGGGGAGACCCGGCAAGAGCTGGGCAAAAAAATCAAGGTATTT.

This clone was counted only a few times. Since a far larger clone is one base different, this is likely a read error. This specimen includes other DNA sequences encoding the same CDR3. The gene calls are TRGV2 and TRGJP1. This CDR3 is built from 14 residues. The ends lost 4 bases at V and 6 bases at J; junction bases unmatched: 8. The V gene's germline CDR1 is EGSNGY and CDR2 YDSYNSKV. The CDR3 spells CATWDGRSGWFKIF. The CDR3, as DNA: TGTGCCACCTGGGATGGGAGGTCTGGTTGGTTCAAGATATTT.

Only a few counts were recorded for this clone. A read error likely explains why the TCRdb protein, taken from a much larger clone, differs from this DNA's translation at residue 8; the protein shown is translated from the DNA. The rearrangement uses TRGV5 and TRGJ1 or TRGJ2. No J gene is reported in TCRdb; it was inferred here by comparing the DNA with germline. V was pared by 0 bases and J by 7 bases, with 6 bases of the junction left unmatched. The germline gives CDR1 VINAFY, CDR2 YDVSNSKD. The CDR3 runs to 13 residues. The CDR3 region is CATWDRLCYKKLF. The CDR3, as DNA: TGTGCCACCTGGGACAGGCTCTGCTATAAGAAACTCTTT.

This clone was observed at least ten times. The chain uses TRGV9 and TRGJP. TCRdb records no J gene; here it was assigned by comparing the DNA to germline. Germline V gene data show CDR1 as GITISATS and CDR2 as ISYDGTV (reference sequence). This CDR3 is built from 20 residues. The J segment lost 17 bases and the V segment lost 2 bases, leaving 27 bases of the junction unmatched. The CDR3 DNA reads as TGTGCCTTGTGGGAGGAGATAAGGAGGGGCCCAAGAGTTGGGCAAAAAATCAAGGTATTT. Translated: CALWEEIRRGPRVGQKIKVF.

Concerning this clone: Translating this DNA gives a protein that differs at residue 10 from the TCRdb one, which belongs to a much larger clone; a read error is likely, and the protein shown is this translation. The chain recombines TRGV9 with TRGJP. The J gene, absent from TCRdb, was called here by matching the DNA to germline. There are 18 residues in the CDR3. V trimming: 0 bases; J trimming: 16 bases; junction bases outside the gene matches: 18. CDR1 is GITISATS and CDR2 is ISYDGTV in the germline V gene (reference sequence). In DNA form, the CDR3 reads TGTGCCTTGTGGGAGGTGCGGGTATGGGGTTGGGCAAAAAAAATCAAGGTATTT. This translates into CALWEVRVWGWAKKIKVF.

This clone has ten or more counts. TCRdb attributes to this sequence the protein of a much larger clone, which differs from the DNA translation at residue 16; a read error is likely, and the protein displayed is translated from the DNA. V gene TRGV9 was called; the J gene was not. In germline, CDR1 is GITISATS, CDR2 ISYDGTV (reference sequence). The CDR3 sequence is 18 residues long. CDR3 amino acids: CALWEVRTPRLGKKIEVF. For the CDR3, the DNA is TGTGCCTTGTGGGAGGTAAGAACGCCCCGGTTGGGCAAAAAAATCGAGGTATTT.

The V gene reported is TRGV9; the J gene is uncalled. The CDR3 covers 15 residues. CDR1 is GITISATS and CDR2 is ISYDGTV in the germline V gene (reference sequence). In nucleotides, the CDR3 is TGTGCCTTGTGGGAGGAGTCGAATTGTTATTATAAGAGACTCTTT. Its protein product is CALWEESNCYYKRLF.

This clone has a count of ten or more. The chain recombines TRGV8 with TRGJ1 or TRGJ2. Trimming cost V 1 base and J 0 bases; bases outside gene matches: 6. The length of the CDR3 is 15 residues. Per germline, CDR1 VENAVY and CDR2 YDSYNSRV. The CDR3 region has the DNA TGTGCCACCTGGGATAGACCCCCGAATTATTATAAGAAACTCTTT. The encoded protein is CATWDRPPNYYKKLF.